A single sample gave rise to the 19 T cell receptor beta chains below, sequenced in a study of cytomegalovirus exposure and HLA in healthy donors. The PCR contained 60 Vbeta and 13 Jbeta primers. TCRdb's table, derived via immunoSEQ multiplex PCR, lists solely in-frame clones and lacks some. The sample yields 150,000 to 200,000 clones, around three quarters seen once. Source material: PBMCs. The receptors originated from a man in his forties in good health and CMV-seropositive.

The V gene is TRBV9, the J gene TRBJ2-1; D is perhaps TRBD1 (6 bases). V gave up 2 bases and J gave up 10 bases, with 13 bases separating them. This CDR3 has 13 amino acids. Germline V gene sequence: CDR1 SGDLS, CDR2 YYNGEE. This CDR3 is CASSVKTGREQFF. In DNA, the CDR3 is TGTGCCAGCAGCGTTAAGACAGGCAGGGAGCAGTTCTTC.

The V call is TRBV12-1, the J call TRBJ1-6. TRBV12-1 corresponds to a pseudogene. The CDR3 sequence is 14 residues long. The CDR3 here is CASSHPFGGSPLHF. In nucleotides, the CDR3 is TGTGCCAGCAGTCATCCTTTTGGGGGGTCACCCCTCCACTTT.

The rearrangement uses TRBV7-2 and TRBJ1-2; unclear D gene. The CDR3 runs 16 residues. Trimming cost V 5 bases and J 2 bases, with 18 bases left between them. Germline loops: CDR1 SGHTA, CDR2 FQGNSA. The CDR3 protein is CASSRGNLGFNYGYTF. The CDR3 DNA reads as TGTGCCAGCAGCCGAGGCAATCTAGGATTCAACTATGGCTACACCTTC. Combining the CDR3 with reference TRBV7-2 and TRBJ1-2 gives the whole variable domain GAGVSQSPSNKVTEKGKDVELRCDPISGHTALYWYRQSLGQGLEFLIYFQGNSAPDKSGLPSDRFSAERTGGSVSTLTIQRTQQEDSAVYLCASSRGNLGFNYGYTFGSGTRLTVV.

The V gene is TRBV4-2, the J gene TRBJ1-1, with no clear D. This CDR3 has 14 residues. The V gene lost 1 base and the J gene lost 2 bases, with 8 bases spanning the gap. Germline loops: CDR1 LGHNA, CDR2 YNFKEQ. The CDR3 spells CASSQATDNTEAFF. The CDR3, as DNA: TGTGCCAGCAGCCAAGCCACAGATAACACTGAAGCTTTCTTT.

This clone was seen a handful of times. The chain employs TRBV6-5 and TRBJ2-5; 8 bases are shared with TRBD2. The J call may be wrong; the DNA end is better matched by TRBJ2-7. Germline V gene lookup returns CDR1 MNHEY and CDR2 SVGAGI. CDR3 length: 12 residues. CDR3 sequence: CASSRGGPEQYF. As DNA, the CDR3 is TGTGCCAGCAGCCGGGGGGGCCCCGAGCAGTACTTC.

This clone turned up a few times. This chain uses TRBV5-6 with TRBJ1-5; 8 nucleotides match TRBD1. CDR1 SGHDT and CDR2 YYEEEE come from the germline V gene. CDR3 size: 14 residues. The V segment lost 3 bases and the J segment 4 bases; nucleotides outside the gene matches: 3. CDR3 amino acids: CASSSDRVNQPQHF. CDR3 coding DNA: TGTGCCAGCAGCTCGGACAGGGTGAATCAGCCCCAGCATTTT.

The CDR3 coding sequence is TGTGCCAGCAGTTACTCGATCGGGACAGGTAACACTGAAGCTTTCTTT. Amino acids: CASSYSIGTGNTEAFF. The chain employs TRBV6-5 and TRBJ1-1, with 8 positions matching TRBD1. Germline CDR1 and CDR2: MNHEY and SVGAGI. J gave up 2 bases and V 0 bases, and 5 bases lay outside the gene matches. This CDR3 region has 16 residues.

This clone was observed a handful of times. The genes are TRBV5-1 and TRBJ1-5; D perhaps matches TRBD1 (6 bases). V lost 4 bases, J lost 4 bases, and 9 bases lay in between. The CDR3 spans 13 residues. CDR1 is SGHRS and CDR2 is YFSETQ in the germline V gene. The CDR3 protein is CASSPGQNQPQHF. Written as DNA, the CDR3 is TGCGCCAGCAGCCCCGGACAGAATCAGCCCCAGCATTTT.

The chain recombines TRBV7-2 with TRBJ2-1; 16 nucleotides agree with TRBD2. The CDR3 totals 17 residues. The trim removed 5 bases at V and 10 bases at J, leaving 11 bases unmatched. Germline loops: CDR1 SGHTA, CDR2 FQGNSA. The CDR3 is CASSPGTSGGAFSEQFF. The CDR3 bases are TGTGCCAGCAGCCCAGGGACTAGCGGGGGGGCATTTAGCGAGCAGTTCTTC.

This clone occurred a few times. The chain is built from TRBV6-5 and TRBJ1-6, with 10 bases fitting TRBD1. Germline V gene lookup returns CDR1 MNHEY and CDR2 SVGAGI. This CDR3 comprises 16 residues. The V segment lost 2 bases and the J segment 3 bases; nucleotides outside the gene matches: 1. CDR3 sequence reads: CASSYRDRGYNSPLHF. CDR3 nucleotides: TGTGCCAGCAGTTACAGGGACAGGGGCTATAATTCACCCCTCCACTTT.

V and J are TRBV28 and TRBJ1-1; D is uncertain. The V gene lost 1 base and the J gene lost 4 bases, with 4 bases spanning the gap. This CDR3 region has 12 residues. Germline V gene data show CDR1 as MDHEN and CDR2 as SYDVKM. The CDR3 DNA is TGTGCCAGCAGTTTATCCCTCACTGAAGCTTTCTTT. It encodes CASSLSLTEAFF.

The genes are TRBV6-5 and TRBJ2-1, with 7 bases lining up with TRBD2. Germline V CDR1 and CDR2: MNHEY, SVGAGI. The J segment lost 4 bases and the V segment lost 6 bases, leaving 6 bases of the junction unmatched. CDR3 length: 14 residues. The CDR3 DNA reads TGTGCCAGCAGAAGGGCTAGCGGATACAATGAGCAGTTCTTC. Amino acids: CASRRASGYNEQFF.

J is TRBJ2-5 and V is TRBV6-1; no clear D. The length of the CDR3 is 14 residues. Looked up from germline, CDR1 is MNHNS and CDR2 is SASEGT. With 6 bases removed from V and 1 base from J, the gap between germline ends came to 12 bases. CDR3 coding DNA: TGTGCCAGCAGCCCCGGGTCCCCCCAAGAGACCCAGTACTTC. Translation: CASSPGSPQETQYF.

The genes are TRBV13 and TRBJ2-5; 10 positions match TRBD2. With V trimmed by 3 bases and J by 2 bases, 9 bases remained unmatched. CDR3 size: 17 residues. Germline CDR1 PRHDT, CDR2 FYEKMQ (reference sequence). CDR3 amino acids: CASSFTVAGGLQETQYF. In DNA form, the CDR3 reads TGTGCCAGCAGCTTCACAGTAGCGGGGGGCCTGCAAGAGACCCAGTACTTC.

This chain links TRBV6-1 with TRBJ2-2; D may be TRBD1 (6 bases). CDR3 length equals 13 residues. Germline values: CDR1 MNHNS, CDR2 SASEGT. Trimming removed 6 bases from V and 6 bases from J, with 11 bases in between. In nucleotides, the CDR3 is TGTGCCAGCAGCGGACGGACAGCCGGGGAGCTGTTTTTT. It codes for CASSGRTAGELFF.

This clone has only a few counts. J is TRBJ1-1 and V is TRBV29-1, with unresolved D. Per germline, CDR1 SQVTM and CDR2 ANQGSEA. This CDR3 region has 10 residues. V lost 6 bases to trimming and J lost 6 bases, with 8 bases between them. CDR3 sequence: CSVRRPEAFF. CDR3 DNA sequence: TGCAGCGTGAGGCGGCCTGAAGCTTTCTTT.

The chain joins TRBV4-1 to TRBJ2-7; the D gene is possibly TRBD1 (6 bases). The germline V and J ends were trimmed by 0 bases and 6 bases, with 18 bases remaining between them. The germline gives CDR1 MGHRA, CDR2 YSYEKL. The CDR3 loop spans 16 amino acids. CDR3 in amino acids: CASSQDWQGIISEQYF. DNA of the CDR3: TGCGCCAGCAGCCAAGATTGGCAGGGGATAATAAGCGAGCAGTACTTC.

The chain links TRBV14 to TRBJ1-1; D call uncertain. Between the trimmed V and J ends, which lost 0 bases and 5 bases, there was a span of 13 bases. Per germline, CDR1 SGHDN and CDR2 FVKESK. This CDR3 comprises 15 residues. CDR3 in DNA: TGTGCCAGCAGCCAAGATACCAGACCGGAGACTGAAGCTTTCTTT. It is translated as CASSQDTRPETEAFF.

The chain is built from TRBV7-2 and TRBJ2-5; 8 bases agree with TRBD1. The V segment lost 2 bases and the J segment 2 bases; nucleotides outside the gene matches: 4. CDR1 SGHTA and CDR2 FQGNSA come from the germline V gene. This CDR3 region has 15 residues. CDR3 in amino acids: CASSLYGTGQETQYF. The CDR3 DNA reads as TGTGCCAGCAGCTTATACGGGACAGGTCAAGAGACCCAGTACTTC.